This T cell receptor (beta chain) was identified during a study of HIV-infected patients and healthy controls. Study-wide context: In 14 of 16 patients, CD4 counts climbed slightly after three months but remained subnormal.

Alpha and beta constant-region primers primed reverse transcription of about 500 ng RNA. Alpha and beta chain libraries were made separately by chain-specific third strand synthesis with multiplexing indices. In TCRdb, the 5' RACE reads were re-called with MiXCR into one record per CDR3 protein. The sample holds about 5,500 distinct CDR3 sequences, over 6.5% seen once. V lost 1 base to trimming and J lost 7 bases, with 14 bases between them. The CDR3 is 14 residues long. In germline, CDR1 is SGHTA, CDR2 FQGNSA. Whole blood was used without fractionation, so all unsorted peripheral T cells were included. Study conclusions and caveats: HIV+ repertoires were severely depleted of MAIT alpha-chain CDR3s, unlike healthy controls. Compared with healthy controls, HIV-infected patients showed less CDR3 sharing between individuals.

A word on this clonotype: The antigen is not known.

This chain links TRBV7-2 with TRBJ2-7, with D possibly being TRBD1 (6 bases). The input for sequencing was blood, taken before antiretroviral therapy. This TCR derives from an adult with HIV infection. The CDR3: CASSLVAGAGEQYF. Written as DNA, the CDR3 is TGTGCCAGCAGCTTAGTTGCAGGGGCGGGTGAGCAGTACTTC.